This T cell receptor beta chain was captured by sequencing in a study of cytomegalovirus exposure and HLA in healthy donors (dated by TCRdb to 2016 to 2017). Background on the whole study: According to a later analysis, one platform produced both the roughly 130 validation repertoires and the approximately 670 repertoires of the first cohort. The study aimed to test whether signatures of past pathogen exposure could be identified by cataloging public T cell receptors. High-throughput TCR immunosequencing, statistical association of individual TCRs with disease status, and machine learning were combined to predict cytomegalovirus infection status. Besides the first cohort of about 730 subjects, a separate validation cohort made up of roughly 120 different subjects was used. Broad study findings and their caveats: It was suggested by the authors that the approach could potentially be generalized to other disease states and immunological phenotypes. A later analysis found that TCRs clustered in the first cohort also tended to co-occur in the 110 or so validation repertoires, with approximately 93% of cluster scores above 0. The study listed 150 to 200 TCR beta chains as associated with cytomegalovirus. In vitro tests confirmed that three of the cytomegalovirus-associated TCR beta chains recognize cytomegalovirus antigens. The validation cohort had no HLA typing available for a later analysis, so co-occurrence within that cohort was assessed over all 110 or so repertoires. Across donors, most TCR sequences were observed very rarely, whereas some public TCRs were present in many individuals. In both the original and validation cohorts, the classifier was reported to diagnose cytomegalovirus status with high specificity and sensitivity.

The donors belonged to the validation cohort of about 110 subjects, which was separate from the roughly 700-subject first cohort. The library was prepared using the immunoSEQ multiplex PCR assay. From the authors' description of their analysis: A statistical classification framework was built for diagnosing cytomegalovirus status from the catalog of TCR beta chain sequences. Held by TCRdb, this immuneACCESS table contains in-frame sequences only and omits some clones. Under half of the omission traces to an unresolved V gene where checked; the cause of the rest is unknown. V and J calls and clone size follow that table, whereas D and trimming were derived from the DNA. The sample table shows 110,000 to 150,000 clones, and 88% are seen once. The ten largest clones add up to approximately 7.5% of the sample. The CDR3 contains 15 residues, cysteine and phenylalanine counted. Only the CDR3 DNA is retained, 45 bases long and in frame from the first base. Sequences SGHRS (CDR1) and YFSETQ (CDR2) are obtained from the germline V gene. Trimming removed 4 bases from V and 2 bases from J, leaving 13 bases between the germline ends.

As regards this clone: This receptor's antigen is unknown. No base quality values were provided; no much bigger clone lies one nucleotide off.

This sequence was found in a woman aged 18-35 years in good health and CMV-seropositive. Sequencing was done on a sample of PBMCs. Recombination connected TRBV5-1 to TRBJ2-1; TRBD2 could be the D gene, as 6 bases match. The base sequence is TGCGCCAGCAGCCAGGGAGGCAGACCCTACAATGAGCAGTTCTTC. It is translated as CASSQGGRPYNEQFF.